Listed here are 5 T cell receptor beta chains from one sample, sequenced in a study of cytomegalovirus exposure and HLA in healthy donors. PCR used 60 Vbeta primers and 13 Jbeta primers. The method was immunoSEQ multiplex PCR; TCRdb's version includes in-frame clones alone and lacks a portion of them. The table includes some 270,000 clones, 75% to 85% detected once. Sequenced material: PBMCs. These receptors came from a girl aged 2 to 9 in good health and CMV-seronegative.

As regards this clone: The same CDR3 is also encoded by other DNA sequences in this sample. The J gene is TRBJ2-1, the V gene TRBV28; perhaps TRBD1 as D (6 bases). CDR3 size: 13 residues. CDR1 and CDR2 from the germline V gene are MDHEN and SYDVKM. V shed 6 bases and J shed 4 bases, with 10 bases lying between them. Here the CDR3 DNA reads TGTGCCAGCAGCCTGGACAGTTACAATGAGCAGTTCTTC. This gives the protein CASSLDSYNEQFF.

The chain couples TRBV7-6 to TRBJ2-3; no definite D call. This CDR3 is 13 amino acids long. The V end was cut by 4 bases, the J end by 2 bases, with 7 bases between. Germline CDR1 and CDR2: SGHVS and FNYEAQ. The CDR3 sequence: CASSWADTDTQYF. As DNA, the CDR3 is TGTGCCAGCAGCTGGGCCGACACAGATACGCAGTATTTT.

The chain uses TRBV2 and TRBJ1-5, with D possibly TRBD1 on 5 matching bases. Trimming pared 3 bases from V and 6 bases from J, leaving 12 bases between. Germline CDR1 and CDR2: SNHLY and FYNNEI. The CDR3 extends over 14 amino acids. The CDR3 is CASSDWQGVQPQHF. As DNA, the CDR3 is TGTGCCAGCAGTGACTGGCAGGGTGTTCAGCCCCAGCATTTT.

Only one count was recorded for this clone. The chain couples TRBV7-9 to TRBJ2-1, with 7 bases matching TRBD1. Germline CDR1 and CDR2: SEHNR and FQNEAQ (reference sequence). This CDR3 region has 15 residues. Unmatched junction bases numbered 13, after V lost 4 bases and J lost 10 bases. CDR3 protein: CASSSRGQVKPEQFF. DNA for the CDR3: TGTGCCAGCAGCTCCCGTGGACAGGTGAAGCCCGAGCAGTTCTTC.

The gene calls are TRBV5-1 and TRBJ1-2; 7 bases fit TRBD1. After removal of 3 bases from V and 5 bases from J, the junction contained 4 bases not matched to a gene. This CDR3 has 13 residues. Germline-derived CDR1 and CDR2 are SGHRS and YFSETQ. For the CDR3, the DNA is TGCGCCAGCAGCTCGGGACAGAGTTATGGCTACACCTTC. This encodes CASSSGQSYGYTF.